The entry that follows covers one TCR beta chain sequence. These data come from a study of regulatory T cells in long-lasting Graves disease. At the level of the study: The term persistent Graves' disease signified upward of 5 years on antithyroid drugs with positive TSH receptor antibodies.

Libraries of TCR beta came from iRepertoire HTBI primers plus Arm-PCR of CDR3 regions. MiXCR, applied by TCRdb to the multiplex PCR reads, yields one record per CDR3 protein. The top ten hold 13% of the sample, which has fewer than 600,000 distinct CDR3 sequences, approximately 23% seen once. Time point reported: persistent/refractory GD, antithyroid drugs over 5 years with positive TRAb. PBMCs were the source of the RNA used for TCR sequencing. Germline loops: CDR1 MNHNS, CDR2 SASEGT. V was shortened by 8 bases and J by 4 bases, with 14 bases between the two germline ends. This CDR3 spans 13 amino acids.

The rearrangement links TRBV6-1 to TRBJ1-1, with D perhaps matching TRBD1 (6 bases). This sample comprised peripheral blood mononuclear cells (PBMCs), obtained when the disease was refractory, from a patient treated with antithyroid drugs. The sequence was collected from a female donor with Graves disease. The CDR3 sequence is CASGGGGLTEAFF. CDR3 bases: TGTGCCAGCGGAGGGGGAGGGCTCACTGAAGCTTTCTTT.